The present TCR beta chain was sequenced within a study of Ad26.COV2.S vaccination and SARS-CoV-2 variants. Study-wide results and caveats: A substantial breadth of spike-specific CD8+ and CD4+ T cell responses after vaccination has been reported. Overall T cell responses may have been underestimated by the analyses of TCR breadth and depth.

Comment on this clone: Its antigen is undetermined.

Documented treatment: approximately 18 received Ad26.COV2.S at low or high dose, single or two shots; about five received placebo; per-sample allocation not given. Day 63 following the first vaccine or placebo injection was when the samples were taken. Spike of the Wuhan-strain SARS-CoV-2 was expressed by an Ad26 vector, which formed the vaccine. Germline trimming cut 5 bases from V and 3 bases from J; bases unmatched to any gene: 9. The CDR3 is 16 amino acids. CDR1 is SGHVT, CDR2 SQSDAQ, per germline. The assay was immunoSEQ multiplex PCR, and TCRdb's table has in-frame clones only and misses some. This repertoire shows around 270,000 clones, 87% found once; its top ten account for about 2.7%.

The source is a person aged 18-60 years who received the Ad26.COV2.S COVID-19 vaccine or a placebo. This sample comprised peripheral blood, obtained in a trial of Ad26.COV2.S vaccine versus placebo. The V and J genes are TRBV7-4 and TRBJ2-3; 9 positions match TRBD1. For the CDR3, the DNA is TGTGCCAGCAGCCTTCGACACAGGGGGCGGACAGATACGCAGTATTTT. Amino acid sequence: CASSLRHRGRTDTQYF. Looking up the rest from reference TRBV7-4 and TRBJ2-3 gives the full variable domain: GAGVSQSPRYKVAKRGRDVALRCDSISGHVTLYWYRQTLGQGSEVLTYSQSDAQRDKSGRPSGRFSAERPERSVSTLKIQRTEQGDSAVYLCASSLRHRGRTDTQYFGPGTRLTVL.